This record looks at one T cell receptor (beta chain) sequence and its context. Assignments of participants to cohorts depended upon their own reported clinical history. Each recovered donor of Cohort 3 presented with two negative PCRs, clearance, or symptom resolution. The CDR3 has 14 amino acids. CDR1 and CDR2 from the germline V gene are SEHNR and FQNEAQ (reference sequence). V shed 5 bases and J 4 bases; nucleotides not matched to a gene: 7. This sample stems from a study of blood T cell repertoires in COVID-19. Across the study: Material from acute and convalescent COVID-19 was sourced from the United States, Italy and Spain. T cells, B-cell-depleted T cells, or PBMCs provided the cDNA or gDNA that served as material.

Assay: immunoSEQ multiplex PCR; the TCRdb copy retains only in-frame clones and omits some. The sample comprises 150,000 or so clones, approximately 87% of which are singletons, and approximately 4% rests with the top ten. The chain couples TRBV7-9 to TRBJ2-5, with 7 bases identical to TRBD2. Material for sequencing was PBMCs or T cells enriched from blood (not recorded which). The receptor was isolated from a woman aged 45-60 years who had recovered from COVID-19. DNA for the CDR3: TGTGCCAGCAGCGCCCGGACTAGTGGAGAGACCCAGTACTTC. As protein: CASSARTSGETQYF.